One and the same sample provided the 7 T cell receptor beta chains below, sequenced in a study of cytomegalovirus exposure and HLA in healthy donors. The PCR was carried out with 60 Vbeta primers and 13 Jbeta primers. The method was immunoSEQ multiplex PCR; TCRdb's version includes in-frame clones alone and lacks a portion of them. The table lists 80,000 to 95,000 clones, roughly 63% of them singletons. Input material: PBMCs. These receptors originate from a woman aged 25 to 39 in good health and CMV-seronegative.

The V and J genes are TRBV6-1 and TRBJ2-4; the D gene is possibly TRBD2 (7 bases). V was trimmed by 1 base and J by 8 bases, leaving 15 bases between them. Germline loops: CDR1 MNHNS, CDR2 SASEGT. The CDR3 is 15 residues long. The CDR3 sequence: CASSEVASGTYIQYF. Here the CDR3 DNA reads TGTGCCAGCAGTGAAGTAGCGAGCGGGACATACATTCAGTACTTC.

This rearrangement joins TRBV7-9 to TRBJ1-5, with D hard to call. Trimming took off 6 bases at V and 5 bases at J, with 14 bases between the two ends. The CDR3 spans 14 residues. CDR1 SEHNR and CDR2 FQNEAQ come from the germline V gene (reference sequence). CDR3 protein: CASRPGAQDQPQHF. Here the CDR3 DNA reads TGTGCCAGCAGGCCGGGAGCGCAGGATCAGCCCCAGCATTTT.

This chain connects TRBV2 to TRBJ2-1, with TRBD1 identical over 8 bases. V lost 1 base to trimming and J lost 5 bases; unmatched junction nucleotides: 7. This CDR3 has 16 amino acids. Germline loops: CDR1 SNHLY, CDR2 FYNNEI. The CDR3 here is CASSEEVTGANNEQFF. The CDR3 region has the DNA TGTGCCAGCAGTGAAGAAGTGACAGGGGCCAACAATGAGCAGTTCTTC.

The chain has TRBV7-2 and TRBJ2-7; 10 nucleotides match TRBD2. The germline gives CDR1 SGHTA, CDR2 FQGNSA. The CDR3 extends over 15 amino acids. The J segment lost 4 bases and the V segment lost 1 base, leaving 4 bases of the junction unmatched. The CDR3 nucleotides read TGTGCCAGCAGCTTAGGCCCTAGCGGGAGTTACGAGCAGTACTTC. It is translated as CASSLGPSGSYEQYF.

This chain connects TRBV2 to TRBJ1-4; D possibly corresponds to TRBD1 (5 bases). The CDR3 loop spans 14 amino acids. Trimming removed 6 bases at V and 4 bases at J, with 12 bases between. In germline, CDR1 is SNHLY, CDR2 FYNNEI. This CDR3 reads CASSRVFNNEKLFF. DNA for the CDR3: TGTGCCAGCAGCAGGGTATTCAATAATGAAAAACTGTTTTTT.

The V gene is TRBV6-5, the J gene TRBJ2-3, with 11 bases identical to TRBD2. Germline assignment: CDR1 MNHEY and CDR2 SVGAGI. Losses at the gene ends were 7 bases for V and 5 bases for J; bases not matched to a gene: 5. The CDR3 totals 14 residues. The CDR3, as DNA: TGTGCCAGCACCGGGACTAGCGGAAGAGATACGCAGTATTTT. Protein sequence: CASTGTSGRDTQYF.

Turning to this clone: At one end the junction does not follow the germline gene, possibly because of a read error. The chain uses TRBV6-1 and TRBJ2-4; perhaps TRBD2 as D (5 bases). CDR1 and CDR2 from the germline V gene are MNHNS and SASEGT. The CDR3 contains 10 residues. The CDR3 DNA is TGTGCCAGCAGTGAACCTACTAGGGACTTC. Protein sequence: CASSEPTRDF.